Shown below are 12 T cell receptor beta chains from a single sample sequenced in a study of post-analysis software for immune sequencing data. Regarding the study as a whole: With TRBV5-6, TRBV5-1 and TRBV20-1 included, roughly five TRBV segments were more frequent in patients than in controls.

Antigens for these TCRs are unknown. cDNA libraries for TCR beta contained unique molecular identifiers. Each CDR3 protein is one row after TCRdb ran MiXCR on the PCR reads. The sample records a few hundred thousand distinct CDR3 sequences, less than 40% being singletons. The sequencing sample was made of blood. The receptor source for this set is a girl aged 5 to 17 with multiple sclerosis.

Here the CDR3 DNA reads TGTGCCAGCAGTGACAACTCGGACACAGATACGCAGTATTTT. This translates into CASSDNSDTDTQYF. The rearrangement joins TRBV6-2 or TRBV6-3 to TRBJ2-3; D remains ambiguous. Between the trimmed V and J ends, which lost 5 bases and 2 bases, there was a span of 11 bases. This CDR3 region has 14 residues. The germline CDR1 and CDR2 sequences are MNHEY and SVGEGT.

This clonotype has only a few counts. The gene calls are TRBV12-3 or TRBV12-4 and TRBJ1-2; 7 bases are shared with TRBD1. Trimming took 3 bases from V and 6 from J; bases not matched to a gene: 7. This CDR3 comprises 14 residues. The CDR3 nucleotides read TGTGCCAGCAGTTTGGTCCCACAGGGGAATGGCTACACCTTC. It translates to CASSLVPQGNGYTF.

There are many counts of this clonotype. The rearrangement uses TRBV7-2 and TRBJ2-1; D possibly corresponds to TRBD2 (7 bases). Trimming removed 0 bases from V and 7 bases from J, with 10 bases in between. The CDR3 loop spans 14 amino acids. Germline V gene lookup returns CDR1 SGHTA and CDR2 FQGNSA. In DNA, the CDR3 is TGTGCCAGCAGCTTAGCGGGGGGGCCGAATGAGCAGTTCTTC. Protein sequence: CASSLAGGPNEQFF.

J is TRBJ2-3 and V is TRBV2; TRBD1 matches 9 bases. Losses at the gene ends were 5 bases for V and 1 base for J; bases not matched to a gene: 1. The germline CDR1 and CDR2 sequences are SNHLY and FYNNEI. The CDR3 runs 14 residues. CDR3 sequence (DNA): TGTGCCAGCAGTCGGACAGGGGGCACAGATACGCAGTATTTT. Amino acids: CASSRTGGTDTQYF.

The chain carries TRBV13 and TRBJ1-1; D might be TRBD1 (5 bases). Germline loops: CDR1 PRHDT, CDR2 FYEKMQ (reference sequence). The CDR3 is 16 amino acids. Trimming shortened V by 5 bases and J by 0 bases, and 16 bases separated the two germline ends. The CDR3 DNA reads TGTGCCAGCAGCACGGGGGGATGGGCCATGAACACTGAAGCTTTCTTT. Encoded protein: CASSTGGWAMNTEAFF.

The gene calls are TRBV25-1 and TRBJ2-3; perhaps TRBD1 as D (6 bases). There are 14 residues in the CDR3. Trimming pared 7 bases from V and 2 bases from J, leaving 13 bases between. CDR1 MGHDK and CDR2 SYGVNS come from the germline V gene. CDR3 region: CASTTGTYTDTQYF. The CDR3 DNA follows: TGTGCCAGCACGACAGGAACCTACACAGATACGCAGTATTTT.

The chain is built from TRBV27 and TRBJ2-1; 12 bases fit TRBD2. CDR1 MNHEY and CDR2 SMNVEV come from the germline V gene (reference sequence). The CDR3 runs to 16 residues. V lost 5 bases to trimming and J lost 5 bases; unmatched junction nucleotides: 7. The CDR3 sequence is CASSPTPSGGDNEQFF. In DNA form, the CDR3 reads TGTGCCAGCAGTCCCACTCCTAGCGGGGGGGACAATGAGCAGTTCTTC.

The genes are TRBV4-2 and TRBJ1-6, with D unclear. The ends were cut back, 0 bases at V and 6 bases at J, with 12 bases in the middle. Germline values: CDR1 LGHNA, CDR2 YNFKEQ. CDR3 length: 16 residues. The CDR3 nucleotides are TGTGCCAGCAGCCAAGATGGGCAGGACTCTAATTCACCCCTCCACTTT. Amino acids: CASSQDGQDSNSPLHF.

With regard to this clonotype: The germline gene is not matched at one end of the junction; a read error may be the cause. The rearrangement uses TRBV27 and TRBJ2-1, with 8 bases aligning to TRBD1. This CDR3 has 14 residues. The V gene's germline CDR1 is MNHEY and CDR2 SMNVEV (reference sequence). For the CDR3, the DNA is TGTGCCAGCAAGCTGGGACAGGCCTACAGTGAGCAGTTCTTC. Residues: CASKLGQAYSEQFF.

This clonotype was observed a handful of times. CDR3 sequence reads: CSVLFGTYNEQFF. The CDR3, as DNA: TGCAGCGTCCTTTTCGGGACCTACAATGAGCAGTTCTTC. The J gene is TRBJ2-1, the V gene TRBV29-1; maybe TRBD2 (5 bases). The CDR3 has 13 residues. V dropped 6 bases and J dropped 2 bases, with 11 bases sitting between them. Germline CDR1 SQVTM, CDR2 ANQGSEA.

The chain has TRBV11-2 and TRBJ2-3; D may match TRBD1 or TRBD2 (5 bases each). Germline CDR1 is SGHAT and CDR2 is FQNNGV. The CDR3 consists of 15 residues. V dropped 5 bases and J dropped 4 bases, with 16 bases sitting between them. The CDR3 sequence: CASSLAVQGPDTQYF. The CDR3 region has the DNA TGTGCCAGCAGCCTCGCAGTTCAGGGACCAGATACGCAGTATTTT. Looking up the rest from reference TRBV11-2 and TRBJ2-3 gives the full variable domain: EAGVAQSPRYKIIEKRQSVAFWCNPISGHATLYWYQQILGQGPKLLIQFQNNGVVDDSQLPKDRFSAERLKGVDSTLKIQPAKLEDSAVYLCASSLAVQGPDTQYFGPGTRLTVL.

This clonotype was observed a handful of times. The chain links TRBV29-1 to TRBJ1-2; D is undetermined. CDR3 length: 13 amino acids. V was clipped by 7 bases and J by 1 base, with 13 bases between them. CDR1 and CDR2 from the germline V gene are SQVTM and ANQGSEA. The CDR3 is CSAGHLFNYGYTF. The CDR3 bases are TGCAGCGCCGGTCACCTTTTTAACTATGGCTACACCTTC.